Shown below are 9 T cell receptor beta chains from a single sample sequenced in a study of T cell repertoires in cytomegalovirus infection. TCRdb reprocessed the reads with MiXCR, giving one entry per CDR3 protein. The sample includes under 800,000 distinct CDR3 sequences, 24% of them seen just once. Sequencing used CD8+ T cells from PBMCs. The receptor set was obtained from a human donor in good health (CMV status not recorded). Some clones in this sample may be carry-over from other donors' samples.

This clonotype was seen only a few times. V is TRBV2 and J is TRBJ1-5; D unclear. V was clipped by 7 bases and J by 4 bases, with 11 bases between them. Germline CDR1 SNHLY, CDR2 FYNNEI. CDR3 length equals 13 residues. For the CDR3, the DNA is TGTGCCAGCACCCTTAGCGGAAATCAGCCCCAGCATTTT. Translating gives CASTLSGNQPQHF.

On this clonotype itself: The junction departs from the called germline gene at one end, perhaps through a read error. This sequence joins TRBV6-2 or TRBV6-3 and TRBJ2-3, with 7 bases aligning to TRBD2. Germline-derived CDR1 and CDR2 are MNHEY and SVGEGT. The CDR3 is 15 amino acids. DNA of the CDR3: TGTGCCAGCAGTTACACCTATCTAGCGGCAGATACGCAATATTTT. This codes for CASSYTYLAADTQYF.

Many counts were recorded for this clonotype. Written as DNA, the CDR3 is TGTGCCAGCAGCAACAGGACAGGAGGGGGAAACACCATATATTTT. This encodes CASSNRTGGGNTIYF. This chain links TRBV7-2 with TRBJ1-3; 7 bases map to TRBD1. This CDR3 is 15 amino acids long. The trim removed 5 bases at V and 4 bases at J, leaving 8 bases unmatched. Germline loops: CDR1 SGHTA, CDR2 FQGNSA. Using reference TRBV7-2 and TRBJ1-3 for the parts outside the CDR3, the full variable domain is GAGVSQSPSNKVTEKGKDVELRCDPISGHTALYWYRQSLGQGLEFLIYFQGNSAPDKSGLPSDRFSAERTGGSVSTLTIQRTQQEDSAVYLCASSNRTGGGNTIYFGEGSWLTVV.

CDR3 nucleotide sequence: TGTGCCAGCAAACTGTCCTTGGACCACGGGTACGAGCAGTACTTC. This encodes CASKLSLDHGYEQYF. This chain links TRBV6-5 with TRBJ2-7; D remains ambiguous. Looked up from germline, CDR1 is MNHEY and CDR2 is SVGAGI. Trimming stripped 7 bases from V and 4 bases from J, with 20 bases between. The CDR3 runs to 15 residues.

The sample holds a few counts of this clonotype. The rearrangement links TRBV27 to TRBJ1-1; a weak D match, TRBD1 (5 bases). From germline, CDR1 is MNHEY and CDR2 SMNVEV (reference sequence). The CDR3 covers 15 residues. V lost 5 bases to trimming and J lost 6 bases, with 19 bases between them. CDR3 sequence reads: CASSLSRGGIPEAFF. CDR3 coding DNA: TGTGCCAGCAGTCTTTCAAGGGGCGGTATCCCTGAAGCTTTCTTT.

The genes are TRBV28 and TRBJ2-1; the match to TRBD1 covers 7 bases. The CDR3 covers 17 residues. With 3 bases clipped from V and 2 bases from J, the junction kept 10 bases outside the gene matches. The germline V gene encodes CDR1 MDHEN and CDR2 SYDVKM. The CDR3 nucleotides read TGTGCCAGCAGTTTCCCCCTGACAGGGATGGCCTACAATGAGCAGTTCTTC. Amino acids: CASSFPLTGMAYNEQFF.

This clonotype appeared a few times. The rearrangement joins TRBV5-1 to TRBJ1-1; D remains ambiguous. V dropped 0 bases and J dropped 5 bases, with 11 bases sitting between them. The CDR3 covers 14 residues. CDR1 SGHRS and CDR2 YFSETQ come from the germline V gene. Here the CDR3 DNA reads TGCGCCAGCAGCTTGGAAGCGGAAGAAACTGAAGCTTTCTTT. Its translation: CASSLEAEETEAFF.

V gene TRBV19 combines with J gene TRBJ1-5, with unresolved D. Germline V lookup: CDR1 LNHDA, CDR2 SQIVND (reference sequence). V was cut by 1 base and J by 1 base, with 5 bases left in between. The CDR3 is 14 residues long. The CDR3 region is CASSIGLSNQPQHF. The CDR3 DNA sequence: TGTGCCAGTAGTATAGGTCTGAGCAATCAGCCCCAGCATTTT. Filled out from reference TRBV19 and TRBJ1-5, the complete variable domain reads DGGITQSPKYLFRKEGQNVTLSCEQNLNHDAMYWYRQDPGQGLRLIYYSQIVNDFQKGDIAEGYSVSREKKESFPLTVTSAQKNPTAFYLCASSIGLSNQPQHFGDGTRLSIL.

As for this clonotype: A read error may be the cause here, since a much bigger clone is one base away. Given the absence of the conserved phenylalanine or tryptophan at the CDR3 end, a read error is likely. V is TRBV7-6 and J is TRBJ2-7; perhaps TRBD2 as D (5 bases). V was shortened by 1 base and J by 0 bases, with 16 bases between the two germline ends. This CDR3 has 17 amino acids. CDR1 is SGHVS, CDR2 FNYEAQ, per germline. Here the CDR3 reads CASSLVAGTKSSYEQYY. CDR3 coding DNA: TGTGCCAGCAGCTTAGTCGCGGGTACCAAAAGCTCCTACGAGCAGTACTAC.